Each of the 23 T cell receptor beta chains below was sequenced from the same sample in a study of synovial regulatory T cells in juvenile arthritis. TCRdb's table, derived via immunoSEQ multiplex PCR, lists solely in-frame clones and lacks some. Recorded for this sample: a few thousand clones. The synovial samples were synovial fluid, paired with peripheral blood from each active arthritis patient. Sequenced sample: Treg cells from the synovium. Every receptor here comes from a donor under 30 with juvenile idiopathic arthritis.

In terms of frequency, this clone is medium-sized. CDR3 in amino acids: CASSPLVLPDTQYF. This chain uses TRBV18 with TRBJ2-3; TCRdb selects TRBD2, and the lack of DNA leaves this call unchecked. Looked up from germline, CDR1 is KGHSH and CDR2 is LQKENI. The CDR3 consists of 14 residues. Only the protein sequence is given.

This clone is medium-sized by frequency. The chain links TRBV27 to TRBJ2-1; TCRdb reports TRBD2, a call that lacks DNA to check it against. CDR3 length equals 13 residues. No DNA is listed. Germline CDR1 reads MNHEY; CDR2 reads SMNVEV (reference sequence). CDR3 residues: CASSPGGGYEQFF.

By frequency, this clone registers medium-sized. The rearrangement joins TRBV5-5 to TRBJ2-6; the TCRdb D gene call, TRBD2, has no DNA to confirm it. Germline values: CDR1 SGHKS, CDR2 YYEKEE (reference sequence). The CDR3 has 16 amino acids. The DNA is not on file. The CDR3 loop is CASSLIVSSGANVLTF.

This clone shows up as medium-sized by frequency. This chain links TRBV6-5 with TRBJ1-6. The CDR3 runs 14 residues. The DNA is not on file. The V gene's germline CDR1 is MNHEY and CDR2 SVGAGI. The CDR3 here is CASHPGTFNSPLHF.

According to its frequency, this clone is medium-sized. This chain joins TRBV29-1 and TRBJ1-4. The CDR3 runs to 13 residues. No DNA has been recorded. The germline V gene has CDR1 SQVTM and CDR2 ANQGSEA. The CDR3 reads CSVRVIPNEKLFF.

This clone is medium-sized by frequency. The chain uses TRBV6-6 and TRBJ2-5. The CDR3 is made up of 14 amino acids. A DNA sequence was not provided. Germline CDR1 is MNHNY and CDR2 is SVGAGI (reference sequence). CDR3 protein: CASSSGTPEETQYF.

By frequency, this clone registers medium-sized. The chain couples TRBV7-2 to TRBJ2-7; the D call from TCRdb, TRBD2, cannot be confirmed without DNA. The CDR3 consists of 14 residues. The DNA sequence is not available. Germline V CDR1 and CDR2: SGHTA, FQGNSA. The CDR3 protein is CASSLHRESYEQYF.

Measured by frequency, this clone is medium-sized (0.01 to 0.1%). V usage is TRBV7-2 and J usage is TRBJ2-7; TCRdb lists TRBD2, though no DNA is available to test this call. The CDR3 is 14 residues long. The protein alone is recorded here. The germline V gene encodes CDR1 SGHTA and CDR2 FQGNSA. The CDR3 reads CASSQGTSGSEQYF.

Measured by frequency, this clone is medium-sized. The rearrangement joins TRBV14 to TRBJ2-1; TCRdb outputs TRBD2, but without DNA this stays unchecked. Germline CDR1 and CDR2: SGHDN and FVKESK. This CDR3 contains 15 residues. The record lacks a DNA sequence. This chain's CDR3 is CASSQGLAVYNEQFF.

This clone ranks as medium-sized in terms of frequency. This rearrangement joins TRBV4-3 to TRBJ1-2; absent DNA, TCRdb's TRBD1 call cannot be checked. This CDR3 has 14 amino acids. No nucleotide data were recorded. Germline V gene sequence: CDR1 LGHNA, CDR2 YSLEER. CDR3 region: CASSEDRAAYGYTF.

By frequency, this clone registers medium-sized. The rearrangement links TRBV7-4 to TRBJ2-7; TCRdb's D gene call, TRBD2, goes unchecked for lack of DNA. The germline V gene has CDR1 SGHVT and CDR2 SQSDAQ. This CDR3 comprises 14 residues. No DNA sequence was recorded. The CDR3 sequence is CASSLAGGRGEQYF.

This clone ranks as medium-sized in terms of frequency. This chain uses TRBV5-4 with TRBJ2-2. The CDR3 has 13 residues. The DNA is unrecorded. Germline V lookup: CDR1 SGHNT, CDR2 YYREEE (reference sequence). Here the CDR3 reads CASSLSASVELFF.

This clone is medium-sized (0.01 to 0.1%) by frequency. This rearrangement joins TRBV5-1 to TRBJ2-1; TCRdb lists TRBD2, though no DNA is available to test this call. CDR3 length: 14 residues. No DNA accompanies this entry. In germline, CDR1 is SGHRS, CDR2 YFSETQ. The CDR3 loop reads CASSVIASYNEQFF. Together with reference TRBV5-1 and TRBJ2-1, the CDR3 gives the full variable domain: KAGVTQTPRYLIKTRGQQVTLSCSPISGHRSVSWYQQTPGQGLQFLFEYFSETQRNKGNFPGRFSGRQFSNSRSEMNVSTLELGDSALYLCASSVIASYNEQFFGPGTRLTVL.

Considering frequency, this clone is medium-sized. The V gene is TRBV10-1, the J gene TRBJ1-2. CDR1 is WNHNN, CDR2 SYGVQD, per germline (reference sequence). This CDR3 has 13 amino acids. No DNA is listed. CDR3 sequence: CASSPGTDYGYTF.

Its frequency marks this clone as medium-sized (0.01 to 0.1%). The chain carries TRBV29-1 and TRBJ2-1; the D call of TRBD2 rests on TCRdb alone, since no DNA is present to check it. The length of the CDR3 is 14 residues. Only the protein is on record. CDR1 SQVTM and CDR2 ANQGSEA come from the germline V gene. The CDR3 protein is CSGGGGSGYNEQFF.

By frequency, this clone registers medium-sized. The chain combines TRBV15 with TRBJ2-7; TCRdb outputs TRBD1, but without DNA this stays unchecked. This CDR3 is 14 amino acids long. The DNA sequence is not available. In germline, CDR1 is LNHNV, CDR2 YYDKDF (reference sequence). The CDR3 spells CATSRGQAPYEQYF.

In terms of frequency, this clone is medium-sized (0.01 to 0.1%). This chain connects TRBV10-2 to TRBJ2-5; no DNA is available, so the TRBD1 call from TCRdb remains unchecked. The CDR3 covers 16 residues. Only the protein is on record. The V gene's germline CDR1 is WSHSY and CDR2 SAAADI. CDR3 protein: CASSDPWTFLEETQYF.

Judged by frequency, this clone is medium-sized (0.01 to 0.1%). V usage is TRBV29-1 and J usage is TRBJ1-2. Germline V gene lookup returns CDR1 SQVTM and CDR2 ANQGSEA. This CDR3 comprises 12 residues. Nucleotide data are not available. CDR3: CSVPRGGFGYTF. Variable domain in full (rest from reference TRBV29-1 and TRBJ1-2): SAVISQKPSRDICQRGTSLTIQCQVDSQVTMMFWYRQQPGQSLTLIATANQGSEATYESGFVIDKFPISRPNLTFSTLTVSNMSPEDSSIYLCSVPRGGFGYTFGSGTRLTVV.

Considering frequency, this clone is medium-sized (0.01 to 0.1%). The chain uses TRBV30 and TRBJ2-1; the D call of TRBD1 rests on TCRdb alone, since no DNA is present to check it. The CDR3 totals 16 residues. No DNA accompanies this entry. In germline, CDR1 is GTSNPN, CDR2 SVGIG (reference sequence). The CDR3 sequence: CAFLGTGTGFFNEQFF.

Frequency places this clone as medium-sized. The chain combines TRBV2 with TRBJ1-5; TCRdb's D gene call, TRBD1, goes unchecked for lack of DNA. Germline V CDR1 and CDR2: SNHLY, FYNNEI. The CDR3 spans 17 residues. No DNA was logged. The CDR3 sequence: CASSVGTGTGGGQPQHF.

In terms of frequency, this clone is medium-sized. The rearrangement joins TRBV6-5 to TRBJ2-2; TCRdb designates TRBD2, a call that cannot be tested without DNA. Germline CDR1 and CDR2: MNHEY and SVGAGI. This CDR3 is 12 amino acids long. DNA is not recorded here. CDR3 residues: CASSYLSGELFF.

According to its frequency, this clone is medium-sized. This chain joins TRBV6-5 and TRBJ2-2; TCRdb's D call of TRBD2 is untestable without DNA. The length of the CDR3 is 14 residues. The DNA sequence is not available. CDR1 is MNHEY, CDR2 SVGAGI, per germline. Here the CDR3 reads CASGAGVLVRELFF.

Its frequency marks this clone as medium-sized (0.01 to 0.1%). The chain joins TRBV10-2 to TRBJ1-3; there is no DNA to check the TCRdb D call of TRBD1. In germline, CDR1 is WSHSY, CDR2 SAAADI. The length of the CDR3 is 14 residues. Nucleotide data are not available. This chain's CDR3 is CASSQGALGNTIYF.